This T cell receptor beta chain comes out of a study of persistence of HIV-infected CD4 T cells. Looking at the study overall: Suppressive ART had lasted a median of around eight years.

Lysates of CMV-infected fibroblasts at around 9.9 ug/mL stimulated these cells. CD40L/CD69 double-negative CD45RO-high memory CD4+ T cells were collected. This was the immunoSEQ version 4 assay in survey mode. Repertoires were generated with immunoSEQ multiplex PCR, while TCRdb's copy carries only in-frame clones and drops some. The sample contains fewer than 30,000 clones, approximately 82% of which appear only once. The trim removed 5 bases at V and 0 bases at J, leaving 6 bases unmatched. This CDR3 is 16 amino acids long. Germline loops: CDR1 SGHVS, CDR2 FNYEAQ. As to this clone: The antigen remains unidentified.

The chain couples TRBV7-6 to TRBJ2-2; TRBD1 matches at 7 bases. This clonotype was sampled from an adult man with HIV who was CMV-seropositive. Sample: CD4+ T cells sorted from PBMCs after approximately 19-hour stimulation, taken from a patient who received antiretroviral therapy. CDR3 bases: TGTGCCAGCAGCCCGCGGACAGGCCCGAACACCGGGGAGCTGTTTTTT. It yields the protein CASSPRTGPNTGELFF.